These T cell receptor beta chains were read from a single sample in a study of cytomegalovirus exposure and HLA in healthy donors. Here immunoSEQ multiplex PCR was the method, and the copy in TCRdb shows in-frame clones only, minus some. The sample has around 150,000 clones, around four fifths seen once. Sequencing used PBMCs. The receptors shown here come from a man aged 18-30 years in good health and CMV-seropositive. Both conserved end residues are part of each CDR3. The order of the fields is clone size, V gene, J gene, D gene, CDR3 length, CDR3 protein, CDR3 DNA. A D gene is named only where the DNA matches it firmly. Where a row states a size, it is once, few, many or the class of an expanded clone; other rows omit it.

-	TRBV28	TRBJ1-2	-	16	CASSFVTGLDNYGYTF	TGTGCCAGCAGTTTTGTTACAGGGCTAGATAACTATGGCTACACCTTC
-	TRBV11-3	TRBJ2-1	-	16	CASSLDGRGLYNEQFF	TGTGCCAGCAGCTTAGATGGGCGGGGGCTGTACAATGAGCAGTTCTTC
few	TRBV28	TRBJ2-7	TRBD2	16	CASSLSYSGASYEQYF	TGTGCCAGCAGTTTGTCTTATAGCGGGGCCTCCTACGAGCAGTACTTC
-	TRBV7-6	TRBJ1-4	TRBD1	15	CASSLPTGGHEKLFF	TGTGCCAGCAGCTTACCCACAGGGGGCCATGAAAAACTGTTTTTT
-	TRBV7-9	TRBJ2-7	TRBD2	17	CASGLGLAGGSSYEQYF	TGTGCCAGCGGATTGGGACTAGCAGGGGGAAGCTCCTACGAGCAGTACTTC
-	TRBV28	TRBJ2-6	TRBD2	17	CASSTVAGVSGANVLTF	TGTGCCAGCAGTACTGTAGCGGGAGTGTCTGGGGCCAACGTCCTGACTTTC
-	TRBV10-1	TRBJ2-7	-	13	CASSESSGDEQYF	TGCGCCAGCAGTGAGTCCTCAGGGGATGAGCAGTACTTC
-	TRBV2	TRBJ1-2	-	10	CASRGDGYTF	TGTGCCAGCCGGGGAGACGGCTACACCTTC
-	TRBV7-8	TRBJ2-3	-	15	CASSERTLSADTQYF	TGTGCCAGCAGCGAGAGGACATTGAGCGCAGATACGCAGTATTTT
-	TRBV5-1	TRBJ2-1	TRBD2	17	CASSSGLAGGTYNEQFF	TGCGCCAGCAGCTCGGGACTAGCGGGAGGAACCTACAATGAGCAGTTCTTC
-	TRBV6-4	TRBJ2-3	TRBD2	15	CASSEWTSGADTQYF	TGTGCCAGCAGTGAATGGACTAGCGGGGCCGATACGCAGTATTTT
-	TRBV4-1	TRBJ2-2	-	16	CASSPPISENTGELFF	TGCGCCAGCAGCCCACCAATTAGCGAGAACACCGGGGAGCTGTTTTTT
-	TRBV9	TRBJ1-2	TRBD1	14	CASSPGQEYYGYTF	TGTGCCAGCAGCCCGGGACAGGAATACTATGGCTACACCTTC
-	TRBV19	TRBJ1-2	TRBD1	13	CASSTQGAFGYTF	TGTGCCAGTAGTACACAGGGGGCTTTTGGCTACACCTTC
few	TRBV2	TRBJ1-4	-	15	CASREAQGRGEKLFF	TGTGCCAGCAGGGAGGCGCAAGGGAGGGGTGAAAAACTGTTTTTT
-	TRBV10-3	TRBJ1-6	TRBD1	14	CAISVTGGDSPLHF	TGTGCCATCAGTGTGACAGGGGGGGATTCACCCCTCCACTTT
-	TRBV6-5	TRBJ1-4	-	14	CASSVGTYNEKLFF	TGTGCCAGCAGTGTCGGGACATATAATGAAAAACTGTTTTTT
few	TRBV4-3	TRBJ1-5	-	14	CASSPSHPGQPQHF	TGCGCCAGCAGCCCATCGCACCCCGGTCAGCCCCAGCATTTT
-	TRBV9	TRBJ2-1	TRBD1	16	CASSPQDRGIVDEQFF	TGTGCCAGCAGCCCTCAGGACAGGGGAATTGTTGACGAGCAGTTCTTC
-	TRBV7-3	TRBJ2-2	TRBD1	16	CASSFPTGSTTGELFF	TGTGCCAGCAGCTTTCCGACAGGGTCGACCACCGGGGAGCTGTTTTTT
few	TRBV5-5	TRBJ1-2	TRBD1	16	CASSSGGGTGNDGYTF	TGTGCCAGCAGCTCTGGTGGGGGGACAGGGAATGATGGCTACACCTTC
once	TRBV19	TRBJ1-2	-	13	CASTFRGEDAYTF	TGTGCCAGTACCTTTCGGGGGGAGGACGCCTACACCTTC
-	TRBV7-8	TRBJ2-3	TRBD2	16	CASSLDLAEYTDTQYF	TGTGCCAGCAGCTTAGACCTAGCGGAATACACAGATACGCAGTATTTT
-	TRBV9	TRBJ2-2	-	15	CASSPSSGNTGELFF	TGTGCCAGCAGCCCCAGTAGCGGGAACACCGGGGAGCTGTTTTTT
-	TRBV28	TRBJ2-1	TRBD1	14	CASSLDRGNNEQFF	TGTGCCAGCAGTTTAGACAGGGGGAACAATGAGCAGTTCTTC
once	TRBV5-1	TRBJ2-5	-	15	CASSLGGGFLETQYF	TGCGCCAGCAGCTTGGGTGGGGGCTTCTTAGAGACCCAGTACTTC
-	TRBV7-9	TRBJ2-7	TRBD2	15	CASSPREARSYEQYF	TGTGCCAGCAGTCCACGGGAGGCGCGTTCCTACGAGCAGTACTTC
few	TRBV4-2	TRBJ2-3	TRBD2	17	CASSQSISGGGTDTQYF	TGTGCCAGCAGCCAATCTATTAGTGGGGGGGGAACAGATACGCAGTATTTT
-	TRBV20-1	TRBJ2-2	-	11	CSAPYTGELFF	TGCAGTGCTCCTTACACCGGGGAGCTGTTTTTT
few	TRBV4-3	TRBJ2-5	TRBD2	15	CASSRVTSGQETQYF	TGCGCCAGCAGCCGGGTTACTAGCGGCCAAGAGACCCAGTACTTC
few	TRBV6-1	TRBJ2-1	-	14	CASGIGRGFNEQFF	TGTGCCAGCGGGATTGGAAGGGGGTTCAATGAGCAGTTCTTC
-	TRBV30	TRBJ2-5	TRBD1	14	CAWRTGGSEETQYF	TGTGCCTGGCGGACAGGGGGCTCGGAAGAGACCCAGTACTTC
-	TRBV30	TRBJ1-5	TRBD1	16	CAWDAGTGGVNQPQHF	TGTGCCTGGGATGCCGGGACAGGGGGTGTCAATCAGCCCCAGCATTTT
-	TRBV7-6	TRBJ2-7	TRBD1	14	CASSLGGTGNEQYF	TGTGCCAGCAGCTTAGGTGGGACAGGGAACGAGCAGTACTTC
-	TRBV6-1	TRBJ2-3	TRBD2	15	CASSGTSGGTDTQYF	TGTGCCAGCAGTGGGACTAGCGGGGGAACAGATACGCAGTATTTT
-	TRBV7-9	TRBJ1-5	TRBD1	18	CASSYSPGQGDYNQPQHF	TGTGCCAGCAGCTACTCCCCGGGACAGGGGGACTATAATCAGCCCCAGCATTTT
-	TRBV19	TRBJ1-1	-	13	CASIRDKNTEAFF	TGTGCCAGTATCAGGGACAAAAACACTGAAGCTTTCTTT
-	TRBV11-2	TRBJ2-3	-	13	CASSLDIKDTQYF	TGTGCCAGCAGCTTAGATATTAAAGATACGCAGTATTTT
-	TRBV14	TRBJ2-7	TRBD1	14	CASSQTGGRYEQYF	TGTGCCAGCAGCCAAACAGGGGGACGGTACGAGCAGTACTTC
-	TRBV4-3	TRBJ1-2	TRBD1	16	CASSQVITGGSYGYTF	TGCGCCAGCAGCCAAGTTATCACAGGGGGTTCCTATGGCTACACCTTC